This T cell receptor beta chain was profiled in a study of T cells expressing NK-cell markers (TCRdb year 2020). With respect to the entire study: Roughly 8 donors provided sorted CD3+CD56+NKG2C+, CD3+CD56+NKG2C- and CD3+CD56-NKG2C+ T-cell subsets, whose TCR beta-chain repertoires were profiled. Randomly selected healthy volunteers, three men and five women, were used as the eight sequenced donors. Among the eight sequenced donors, only one was HCMV-seronegative, while the other seven were HCMV-seropositive. Libraries were sequenced as 2 x 150 bp reads on Illumina HiSeq 2000/2500, MiSeq or NextSeq.

CDR1 and CDR2 are read off the germline V gene as MNHEY and SVGAGI. The CDR3 runs 14 amino acids, cysteine and phenylalanine included. No DNA has been recorded. These reads were obtained on an Illumina HiSeq 2000. TCR beta cDNA libraries were prepared using 5'RACE template switching, which introduced a universal primer site and unique molecular identifiers. Priming for cDNA synthesis came from the TCR beta constant segment, and two successive PCR amplification steps followed. The authors' analysis ran thus. MIGEC was used to demultiplex reads and group reads by UMI, and MiTCR was used to assemble and quantify clonotypes. Only TCR cDNA sequences supported by at least two reads were kept to exclude erroneous sequences. The tcR package was used for downstream repertoire analysis, and clonotypes were matched between fractions using CDR3 nucleotide sequence together with V segment. Antigen specificity was annotated against VDJdb with VDJmatch, allowing one amino acid substitution in CDR3. The reads, reprocessed by TCRdb, yield one row per CDR3 protein sequence and no DNA. TCRdb, not the authors, supplied the V and J calls. This sample's table contains about 460,000 distinct CDR3 sequences. 1.4% of the sample is taken by the ten largest.

With respect to this clonotype: Its antigen remains undetermined.

HCMV serostatus was determined by detecting HCMV-specific IgG in serum with a commercial ELISA kit. Ficoll density gradient centrifugation was used to isolate peripheral blood mononuclear cells from blood. Here is what the overall study found, with its caveats: In 6 or 7 donors, the dominant CD3+CD56+NKG2C+ clonotypes ranked among the top 10 CD8+ clonotypes, making up about 1.0-8% of CD8+ T cells. It remained unclear whether the expanded NKG2C-expressing T cell clones were specific for HCMV antigens. Those dominant clonotypes were again the most abundant among CD3+CD56-NKG2C+ cells in a few donors, at roughly 25-60.1%.

The sequencing sample was made of blood T cells: a sorted CD56 or NKG2C T cell subset, CD4+ or CD8+ T cells, or bulk PBMC T cells (not recorded which). The TCR comes from a woman in her 50s in good health. Donor details come from another sample of the same person, matched by shared clones. Recombination linked TRBV6-5 to TRBJ1-2. The CDR3 is CASSGTLPHYGYTF.